Here is one TCR beta chain with its context. The sample comes from a study of T cells in Graves' hyperthyroidism and ophthalmopathy. From RNA transcripts, TCR beta CDR3 regions were amplified. A first-round RT-PCR of the TCR CDR3 used the HTBI primer set. Each CDR3 protein gets one entry after TCRdb re-called the multiplex PCR reads with MiXCR. The repertoire consists of some 150,000 distinct CDR3 sequences, with around 20% occurring once and the leading ten covering about 67%. Each diagnosis drew on symptoms, thyroxine, TRAb, thyroid ultrasound and orbital computed tomography findings. The PBMCs studied were ones that came from 10 ml fresh peripheral blood. The CDR3 is 15 residues long. Germline V lookup: CDR1 LNHDA, CDR2 SQIVND (reference sequence). V was pared by 5 bases and J by 5 bases, with 19 bases between.

The rearrangement links TRBV19 to TRBJ2-7, with D possibly being TRBD1 or TRBD2 (5 bases each). The sequencing sample was made of blood. The TCR sequence derives from a woman aged 45-65 years with Graves' hyperthyroidism that later progressed to Graves' ophthalmopathy. This chain's CDR3 is CASSSKGTGKDEQYF. The CDR3 coding sequence is TGTGCCAGTAGTTCGAAGGGGACGGGGAAAGACGAGCAGTACTTC. Combining the CDR3 with reference TRBV19 and TRBJ2-7 gives the whole variable domain DGGITQSPKYLFRKEGQNVTLSCEQNLNHDAMYWYRQDPGQGLRLIYYSQIVNDFQKGDIAEGYSVSREKKESFPLTVTSAQKNPTAFYLCASSSKGTGKDEQYFGPGTRLTVT.